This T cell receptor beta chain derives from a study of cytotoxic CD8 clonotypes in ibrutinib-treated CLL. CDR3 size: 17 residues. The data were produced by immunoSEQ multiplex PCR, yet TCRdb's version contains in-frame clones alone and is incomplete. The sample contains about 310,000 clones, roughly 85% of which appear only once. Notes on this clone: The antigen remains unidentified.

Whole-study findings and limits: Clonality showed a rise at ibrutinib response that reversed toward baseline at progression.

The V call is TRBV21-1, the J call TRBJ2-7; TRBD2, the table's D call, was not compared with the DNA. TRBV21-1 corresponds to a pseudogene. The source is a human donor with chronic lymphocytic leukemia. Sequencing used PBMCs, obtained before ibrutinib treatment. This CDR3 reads CASSPTFSTSGSYEQYF. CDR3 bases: TGTGCCAGCAGCCCAACGTTCTCGACTAGCGGATCCTACGAGCAGTACTTC.